These 19 T cell receptor beta chains were sequenced from one sample in a study of blood T cell repertoires in COVID-19. Assay: immunoSEQ multiplex PCR; the TCRdb copy retains only in-frame clones and omits some. The sample has around 120,000 clones, 70% to 85% seen once; the top ten hold approximately 0.86%. The source material was peripheral blood. The receptors originated from a human donor with acute or convalescent COVID-19. The donor label of this sample is uncertain.

J is TRBJ1-5 and V is TRBV5-1; 7 positions agree with TRBD1. The CDR3 is 13 amino acids. Germline CDR1 is SGHRS and CDR2 is YFSETQ. J was trimmed by 7 bases and V by 2 bases; bases with no gene match: 3. The CDR3 sequence is CASSFRGEQPQHF. CDR3 coding DNA: TGCGCCAGCAGCTTCAGGGGGGAACAGCCCCAGCATTTT.

The chain has TRBV5-1 and TRBJ2-2; 9 bases map to TRBD1. Looked up from germline, CDR1 is SGHRS and CDR2 is YFSETQ. CDR3 length: 18 residues. V was clipped by 4 bases and J by 4 bases; unmatched bases: 14. CDR3: CASSARDRVSRPTGELFF. CDR3 nucleotides: TGCGCCAGCAGCGCCCGGGACAGGGTTTCCCGTCCCACCGGGGAGCTGTTTTTT.

This clone has only a few counts. The V and J genes are TRBV5-1 and TRBJ2-4; TRBD1 matches at 10 bases. The CDR3 totals 13 residues. Losses at the gene ends were 4 bases for V and 9 bases for J; bases not matched to a gene: 4. The germline V gene encodes CDR1 SGHRS and CDR2 YFSETQ. The CDR3 sequence: CASSAGQGGIQYF. The CDR3 DNA follows: TGCGCCAGCAGCGCCGGACAGGGGGGCATTCAGTACTTC.

This clone was detected only a few times. The CDR3 reads CASSFLITGELFF. CDR3 in DNA: TGTGCCAGCAGCTTCCTAATCACCGGGGAGCTGTTTTTT. The V and J genes are TRBV11-2 and TRBJ2-2; D uncertain. CDR1 and CDR2 from the germline V gene are SGHAT and FQNNGV. The CDR3 consists of 13 residues. V was pared by 3 bases and J by 4 bases, with 6 bases between.

This clone was seen more than once but under ten times. The CDR3 here is CSASLAAEAFF. The CDR3 DNA sequence: TGCAGTGCTAGCCTGGCCGCAGAAGCTTTCTTT. The V gene is TRBV20-1, the J gene TRBJ1-1; no firm D call. There are 11 residues in the CDR3. V lost 3 bases to trimming and J lost 8 bases, with 10 bases between them. Germline V CDR1 and CDR2: DFQATT, SNEGSKA (reference sequence).

This chain uses TRBV9 with TRBJ1-4; 11 positions agree with TRBD1. The V segment lost 3 bases and the J segment 3 bases; nucleotides outside the gene matches: 4. This CDR3 comprises 16 residues. From germline, CDR1 is SGDLS and CDR2 YYNGEE. Here the CDR3 reads CASSAPGQGANEKLFF. The CDR3 DNA is TGTGCCAGCAGCGCCCCGGGACAGGGGGCTAATGAAAAACTGTTTTTT.

V usage is TRBV28 and J usage is TRBJ1-6; 8 bases align to TRBD1. Germline V gene data show CDR1 as MDHEN and CDR2 as SYDVKM. The V and J ends lost 4 bases and 6 bases, in that order; junction bases with no gene match: 2. The CDR3 loop spans 14 amino acids. The chain's CDR3 is CASSSGQVNSPLHF. The CDR3 nucleotides read TGTGCCAGCAGTTCGGGACAGGTTAATTCACCCCTCCACTTT.

This chain links TRBV6-5 with TRBJ2-2, with 7 positions matching TRBD1. From germline, CDR1 is MNHEY and CDR2 SVGAGI. The CDR3 has 14 residues. V shed 5 bases, J shed 1 base, and the junction held 1 base outside the gene matches. The CDR3 bases are TGTGCCAGCAGTCGGACAGGGAACACCGGGGAGCTGTTTTTT. It translates to CASSRTGNTGELFF.

The chain recombines TRBV5-8 with TRBJ1-3; the D gene is possibly TRBD1 (5 bases). Per germline, CDR1 SGHTS and CDR2 YDEGEE. The CDR3 contains 16 residues. Trimming removed 4 bases from V and 0 bases from J, with 14 bases in between. Here the CDR3 DNA reads TGTGCCAGCAGCCATCATATGGACAACTCTGGAAACACCATATATTTT. Encoded protein: CASSHHMDNSGNTIYF. Using reference TRBV5-8 and TRBJ1-3 for the parts outside the CDR3, the full variable domain is EAGVTQSPTHLIKTRGQQATLRCSPISGHTSVYWYQQALGLGLQFLLWYDEGEERNRGNFPPRFSGRQFPNYSSELNVNALELEDSALYLCASSHHMDNSGNTIYFGEGSWLTVV.

The V gene is TRBV19, the J gene TRBJ1-2; 7 bases fit TRBD1. Germline CDR1 reads LNHDA; CDR2 reads SQIVND (reference sequence). The CDR3 contains 16 residues. J lost 4 bases, V lost 3 bases, and 11 bases had no gene match. The DNA for the CDR3 is TGTGCCAGTAGTATCCGGTCGAAGACAGGGACCTATGGCTACACCTTC. Translating gives CASSIRSKTGTYGYTF.

This sequence joins TRBV24-1 and TRBJ2-5, with 7 bases aligning to TRBD1. The CDR3 totals 15 residues. Germline values: CDR1 KGHDR, CDR2 SFDVKD. The trim removed 4 bases at V and 5 bases at J, leaving 9 bases unmatched. CDR3 sequence (DNA): TGTGCCACCAGTGACTTGACAGGGAAAGGGGAGACCCAGTACTTC. Amino acid sequence: CATSDLTGKGETQYF.

This chain links TRBV7-9 with TRBJ2-7; D not resolved. Looked up from germline, CDR1 is SEHNR and CDR2 is FQNEAQ (reference sequence). This CDR3 has 14 residues. The germline V and J ends were trimmed by 4 bases and 6 bases, with 16 bases remaining between them. Here the CDR3 reads CASSSSPHSAEQYV. DNA for the CDR3: TGTGCCAGCAGCTCATCCCCCCACAGTGCCGAGCAGTACGTC.

A single count supports this clone. DNA of the CDR3: TGTGCCAGCAGTGTGGTAGCGGGCATTGGGGCTGAAGCTTTCTTT. Translated: CASSVVAGIGAEAFF. J is TRBJ1-1 and V is TRBV28; no definite D call. The V gene lost 5 bases and the J gene lost 6 bases, with 19 bases spanning the gap. The V gene's germline CDR1 is MDHEN and CDR2 SYDVKM. This CDR3 is 15 amino acids long.

CDR3 nucleotide sequence: TGTGCCAGCAGTGCGACAGGGGCCGGGGGGTTCTTC. Its protein is CASSATGAGGFF. The chain joins TRBV2 to TRBJ2-1; TRBD1 aligns across 8 bases. The CDR3 is made up of 12 amino acids. Per the germline V gene, CDR1 is SNHLY and CDR2 is FYNNEI. The trim removed 4 bases at V and 15 bases at J, leaving 8 bases unmatched.

This clone was recorded a few times. The chain recombines TRBV7-2 with TRBJ2-5; D might be TRBD2 (6 bases). Germline CDR1 SGHTA, CDR2 FQGNSA. There are 14 residues in the CDR3. The V gene lost 5 bases and the J gene lost 1 base, with 11 bases spanning the gap. CDR3 residues: CASSRDSLQETQYF. The DNA of the CDR3 is TGTGCCAGCAGCCGGGACTCCCTCCAAGAGACCCAGTACTTC.

This chain connects TRBV3-1 (or the pseudogene TRBV3-2) to TRBJ1-2; D perhaps matches TRBD1 (6 bases). CDR3 size: 16 residues. Trimming removed 4 bases at V and 3 bases at J, with 18 bases between. Germline CDR1 is LGHDT and CDR2 is YNNKEL (reference sequence). The CDR3 nucleotides read TGTGCCAGCAGCCGAAGAAGTGTACAGGGATACTATGGCTACACCTTC. It yields the protein CASSRRSVQGYYGYTF.

This clone was seen ten or more times. CDR3 region: CAWNLGTLYGYTF. The DNA for the CDR3 is TGTGCCTGGAATCTGGGGACTCTCTATGGCTACACCTTC. The genes are TRBV30 and TRBJ1-2; perhaps TRBD1 as D (5 bases). V was trimmed by 4 bases and J by 4 bases, leaving 13 bases between them. The germline CDR1 and CDR2 sequences are GTSNPN and SVGIG (reference sequence). The CDR3 runs to 13 residues.

The V call is TRBV30, the J call TRBJ1-3; the match to TRBD1 covers 8 bases. Germline CDR1 reads GTSNPN; CDR2 reads SVGIG (reference sequence). CDR3 length equals 15 residues. J gave up 3 bases and V 3 bases, and 7 bases lay outside the gene matches. The CDR3 reads CAWRKDRVGGNTIYF. The CDR3 region has the DNA TGTGCCTGGAGGAAGGACAGGGTCGGTGGAAACACCATATATTTT.

The V gene is TRBV5-1, the J gene TRBJ2-2; perhaps TRBD1 as D (7 bases). This CDR3 spans 16 amino acids. Germline CDR1 SGHRS, CDR2 YFSETQ. Trimming removed 0 bases from V and 5 bases from J, with 14 bases in between. The CDR3 here is CASSLAQGRRTGELFF. The CDR3 bases are TGCGCCAGCAGCTTGGCACAGGGGAGGAGAACCGGGGAGCTGTTTTTT.